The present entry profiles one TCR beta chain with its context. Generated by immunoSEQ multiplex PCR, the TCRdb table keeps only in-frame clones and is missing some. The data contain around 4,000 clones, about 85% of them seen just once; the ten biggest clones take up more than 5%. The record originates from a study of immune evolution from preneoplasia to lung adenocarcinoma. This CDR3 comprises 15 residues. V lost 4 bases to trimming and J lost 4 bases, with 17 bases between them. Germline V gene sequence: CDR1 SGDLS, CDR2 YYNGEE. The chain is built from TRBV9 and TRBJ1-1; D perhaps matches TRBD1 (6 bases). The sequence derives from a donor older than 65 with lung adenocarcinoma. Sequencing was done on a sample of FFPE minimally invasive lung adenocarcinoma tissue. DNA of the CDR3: TGTGCCAGCAGCCCACGACTGGACAGCACCACTGAAGCTTTCTTT. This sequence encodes CASSPRLDSTTEAFF.